The 10 T cell receptor beta chains presented below share a single source sample, sequenced in a study of blood T cell repertoires in COVID-19. The repertoire was sequenced with immunoSEQ multiplex PCR; TCRdb's copy has only in-frame clones and lacks some. The sample has about 130,000 clones; roughly 84% are singletons. The sequenced sample was peripheral blood. These receptors were taken from a woman in her twenties or thirties who had recovered from COVID-19.

The genes are TRBV2 and TRBJ1-1; TRBD1 matches at 8 bases. This CDR3 comprises 12 residues. After removal of 6 bases from V and 8 bases from J, the junction contained 5 bases not matched to a gene. Looked up from germline, CDR1 is SNHLY and CDR2 is FYNNEI. CDR3 loop: CASRGQGWEAFF. The CDR3 DNA reads TGTGCCAGCAGAGGACAGGGCTGGGAAGCTTTCTTT.

This clone was counted only a few times. This chain connects TRBV11-2 to TRBJ2-7, with D possibly being TRBD2 (6 bases). V lost 0 bases to trimming and J lost 3 bases, with 15 bases between them. This CDR3 contains 16 residues. CDR1 is SGHAT, CDR2 FQNNGV, per germline. CDR3 loop: CASSLDSQGGVYEQYF. DNA of the CDR3: TGTGCCAGCAGCTTAGACTCCCAGGGAGGAGTCTACGAGCAGTACTTC.

V usage is TRBV2 and J usage is TRBJ2-1; 9 nucleotides align to TRBD1. Per the germline V gene, CDR1 is SNHLY and CDR2 is FYNNEI. The CDR3 length is 15 residues. V dropped 6 bases and J dropped 6; count of bases not matched to a gene: 9. This CDR3 is CASRGQGKRTNEQFF. Written as DNA, the CDR3 is TGTGCCAGCAGGGGACAGGGAAAGAGAACCAATGAGCAGTTCTTC.

This clone is a singleton in its sample. The chain couples TRBV19 to TRBJ1-5; D call uncertain. Germline-derived CDR1 and CDR2 are LNHDA and SQIVND (reference sequence). V dropped 5 bases and J dropped 0 bases, with 14 bases sitting between them. This CDR3 spans 16 amino acids. CDR3 amino acids: CASSDLGSDSNQPQHF. The DNA for the CDR3 is TGTGCCAGTAGTGATTTAGGCAGCGATAGCAATCAGCCCCAGCATTTT.

The gene calls are TRBV5-5 and TRBJ1-4; weak D call: TRBD1 (6 bases). This CDR3 comprises 17 residues. In germline, CDR1 is SGHKS, CDR2 YYEKEE (reference sequence). Trimming took off 4 bases at V and 0 bases at J, with 16 bases between the two ends. CDR3: CASSPSGRGATNEKLFF. CDR3 nucleotide sequence: TGTGCCAGCAGCCCCTCGGGCAGGGGCGCAACTAATGAAAAACTGTTTTTT.

This clone is a singleton in its sample. The J gene is TRBJ1-2, the V gene TRBV6-5, with 11 bases lining up with TRBD1. The CDR3 totals 15 residues. V shed 5 bases and J 7 bases; nucleotides not matched to a gene: 9. CDR1 is MNHEY and CDR2 is SVGAGI in the germline V gene. The CDR3 DNA reads as TGTGCCAGCAGTCCCCGGACAGGGGGCGCAAGTGGCTACACCTTC. It specifies CASSPRTGGASGYTF.

The genes are TRBV19 and TRBJ2-7, with D perhaps matching TRBD1 (5 bases). The CDR3 runs 15 residues. Deletions cut 2 bases from V and 0 bases from J, with 11 bases between. Germline loops: CDR1 LNHDA, CDR2 SQIVND (reference sequence). As DNA, the CDR3 is TGTGCCAGTAGTATACAGGACATACCCTCCTACGAGCAGTACTTC. It codes for CASSIQDIPSYEQYF.

The CDR3 loop reads CASSLSTFLGMDTQYF. In DNA, the CDR3 is TGTGCCAGCAGCTTATCGACTTTCCTCGGGATGGATACGCAGTATTTT. The chain joins TRBV11-2 to TRBJ2-3; D possibly corresponds to TRBD2 (5 bases). CDR1 is SGHAT and CDR2 is FQNNGV in the germline V gene. The CDR3 spans 16 residues. The V end lost 2 bases, the J end lost 6 bases, and 18 bases lay between the germline ends.

The chain is built from TRBV6-5 and TRBJ1-1, with D possibly being TRBD1 (5 bases). V lost 6 bases, J lost 6 bases, and 14 bases lay in between. This CDR3 is built from 13 residues. Germline assignment: CDR1 MNHEY and CDR2 SVGAGI. CDR3 protein: CASRTVDSSEAFF. CDR3 DNA: TGTGCCAGCAGAACGGTAGACAGCTCTGAAGCTTTCTTT.

V and J are TRBV6-5 and TRBJ1-5, with 7 bases lining up with TRBD1. The CDR3 has 14 amino acids. The germline V gene has CDR1 MNHEY and CDR2 SVGAGI. The V segment lost 6 bases and the J segment 4 bases; nucleotides outside the gene matches: 6. DNA of the CDR3: TGTGCCAGCAGCTTCCAGGGGGTGAATCAGCCCCAGCATTTT. Amino acid sequence: CASSFQGVNQPQHF.